This T cell receptor beta chain stems from a study of OX40 agonist ivuxolimab in advanced cancers. Method: immunoSEQ multiplex PCR; TCRdb's copy keeps in-frame clones and lacks some. The sample yields approximately 2,800 clones, roughly 72% seen once. Germline V gene data show CDR1 as LGHNA and CDR2 as YNFKEQ. V lost 4 bases to trimming and J lost 2 bases; unmatched junction nucleotides: 1. This CDR3 is 16 amino acids long. The source of this sequence is an adult with an advanced solid tumor such as melanoma, head and neck, liver or kidney cancer. The source material was CD4+ or CD8+ T cells sorted from blood, sampled in a trial of the OX40 agonist ivuxolimab. This chain uses TRBV4-2 with TRBJ2-6, with 11 bases that match TRBD1. For the CDR3, the DNA is TGTGCCAGCAGCCGGGACAGGGGGACTGGGGCCAACGTCCTGACTTTC. Encoded protein: CASSRDRGTGANVLTF.